The 6 T cell receptor beta chains below come from one sample, sequenced in a study of T cell responses to AZD1222 COVID-19 vaccine (dated by TCRdb to the early 2020s). Libraries were built with the immunoSEQ multiplex PCR assay. TCRdb holds this immuneACCESS table with in-frame rearrangements only. Some clones are missing; in checked studies, unresolved V genes explain under half, and the rest has no known cause. The table for this sample lists about 130,000 clones; 85% to 95% of them were counted only once. The ten largest clones represent under 10% of the sample. The label giving this sample's time point can be read as: baseline before first vaccination. The starting material was peripheral blood, obtained on day 0 of AZD1222 vaccination. Source of these receptors: an adult in good health.

This sequence joins TRBV11-3 and TRBJ1-6, with a possible D match to TRBD1 (5 bases). Germline CDR1 is SGHNT and CDR2 is YENEEA. CDR3 length: 12 amino acids. Trimming left V 1 base short and J 10 bases short, with 5 bases between. The DNA for the CDR3 is TGTGCCAGCAGCTTAGGGGACTCACCCCTCCACTTT. As protein: CASSLGDSPLHF.

The rearrangement uses TRBV18 and TRBJ1-1, with D tentatively TRBD1 (6 bases). The V gene lost 6 bases and the J gene lost 0 bases, with 11 bases spanning the gap. Germline values: CDR1 KGHSH, CDR2 LQKENI. The CDR3 spans 14 residues. The CDR3 spells CASSQGNMNTEAFF. For the CDR3, the DNA is TGTGCCAGCTCCCAGGGGAATATGAACACTGAAGCTTTCTTT.

V and J are TRBV28 and TRBJ1-4; no clear D gene. The V and J ends lost 2 bases and 1 base respectively, with 8 bases between them. There are 15 residues in the CDR3. Germline V CDR1 and CDR2: MDHEN, SYDVKM. The CDR3 spells CASSLGVGTNEKLFF. The CDR3 DNA reads as TGTGCCAGCAGTTTAGGGGTAGGAACTAATGAAAAACTGTTTTTT.

This rearrangement joins TRBV11-2 to TRBJ2-3; 7 positions agree with TRBD1. CDR1 is SGHAT and CDR2 is FQNNGV in the germline V gene. The ends lost 1 base at V and 6 bases at J; junction bases unmatched: 4. CDR3 size: 14 residues. In DNA, the CDR3 is TGTGCCAGCAGCTTAGTACGAGGGGGCGATACGCAGTATTTT. Its protein product is CASSLVRGGDTQYF.

This clone was counted between two and nine times. The chain employs TRBV11-3 and TRBJ2-1; a possible D gene is TRBD2 (5 bases). With 2 bases removed from V and 0 bases from J, the gap between germline ends came to 8 bases. The germline V gene has CDR1 SGHNT and CDR2 YENEEA. The CDR3 covers 15 residues. Here the CDR3 DNA reads TGTGCCAGCAGCTTATTGGGGAGCTCCTACAATGAGCAGTTCTTC. Its translation: CASSLLGSSYNEQFF.

The chain uses TRBV28 and TRBJ1-2; no reliable D call. The germline gives CDR1 MDHEN, CDR2 SYDVKM. Trimming removed 1 base at V and 4 bases at J, with 10 bases between. The length of the CDR3 is 14 residues. The DNA for the CDR3 is TGTGCCAGCAGTTTATACTCGGAAACCTATGGCTACACCTTC. Amino acid sequence: CASSLYSETYGYTF.